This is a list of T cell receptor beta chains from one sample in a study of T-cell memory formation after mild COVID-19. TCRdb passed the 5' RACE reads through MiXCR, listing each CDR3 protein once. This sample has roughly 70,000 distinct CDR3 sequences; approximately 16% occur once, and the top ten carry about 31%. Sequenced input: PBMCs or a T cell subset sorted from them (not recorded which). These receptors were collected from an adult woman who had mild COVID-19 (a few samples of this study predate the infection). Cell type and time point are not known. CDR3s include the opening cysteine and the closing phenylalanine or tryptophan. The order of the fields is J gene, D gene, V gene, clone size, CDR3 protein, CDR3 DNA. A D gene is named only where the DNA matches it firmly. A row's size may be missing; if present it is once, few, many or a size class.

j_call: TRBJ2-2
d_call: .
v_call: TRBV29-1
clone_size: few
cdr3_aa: CSVGGVSTGELFF
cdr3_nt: TGCAGCGTCGGCGGAGTTTCCACCGGGGAGCTGTTTTTT

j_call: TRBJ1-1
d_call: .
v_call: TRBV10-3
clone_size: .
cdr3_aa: CAISESPRNTEAFF
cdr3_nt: TGTGCCATCAGTGAGTCGCCGCGGAACACTGAAGCTTTCTTT

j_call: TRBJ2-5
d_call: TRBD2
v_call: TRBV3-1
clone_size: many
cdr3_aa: CASSRTSGSPYQETQYF
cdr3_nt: TGTGCCAGCAGCCGGACTAGCGGGAGCCCCTACCAAGAGACCCAGTACTTC

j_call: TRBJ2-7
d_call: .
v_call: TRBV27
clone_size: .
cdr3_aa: CASSLRAEPYEQYF
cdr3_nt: TGTGCCAGCAGTTTACGTGCGGAGCCCTACGAGCAGTACTTC

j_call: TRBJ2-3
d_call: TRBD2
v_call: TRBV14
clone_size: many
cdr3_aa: CASSWSGSFGDTQYF
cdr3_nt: TGTGCCAGCAGCTGGAGCGGGAGCTTTGGAGATACGCAGTATTTT

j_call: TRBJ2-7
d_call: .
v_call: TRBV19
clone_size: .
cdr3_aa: CASSIGSGPPYEQYF
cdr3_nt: TGTGCCAGTAGTATAGGGAGCGGACCTCCCTACGAGCAGTACTTC

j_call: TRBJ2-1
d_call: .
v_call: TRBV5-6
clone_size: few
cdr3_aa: CASSPAPVGPSSYNEQFF
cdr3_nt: TGTGCCAGCAGCCCAGCGCCGGTGGGCCCGAGTTCCTACAATGAGCAGTTCTTC

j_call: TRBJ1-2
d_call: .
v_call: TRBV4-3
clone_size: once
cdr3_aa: CASSPSGDSRGYTF
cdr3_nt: TGCGCCAGCAGCCCATCGGGGGACTCGCGAGGCTACACCTTC

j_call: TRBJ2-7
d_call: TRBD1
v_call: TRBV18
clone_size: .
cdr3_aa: CASSPSGQGPYEQYF
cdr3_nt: TGTGCCAGCTCACCATCGGGACAGGGGCCCTACGAGCAGTACTTC

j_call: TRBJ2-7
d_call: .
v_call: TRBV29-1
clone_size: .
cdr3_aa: CSADRDRRPYEQYF
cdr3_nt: TGCAGCGCTGACCGGGACCGACGACCCTACGAGCAGTACTTC

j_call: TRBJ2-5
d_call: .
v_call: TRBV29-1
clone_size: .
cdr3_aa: CSVQQGTRGGSQETQYF
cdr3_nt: TGCAGCGTTCAGCAGGGAACTAGAGGAGGGTCCCAAGAGACCCAGTACTTC

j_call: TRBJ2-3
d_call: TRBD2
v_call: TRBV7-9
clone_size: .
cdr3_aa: CASSSLLAGVTDTQYF
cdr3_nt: TGTGCCAGCAGCTCTCTACTAGCGGGAGTGACAGATACGCAGTATTTT

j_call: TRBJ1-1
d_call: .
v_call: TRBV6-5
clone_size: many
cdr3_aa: CASSYEGSTEAFF
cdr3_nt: TGTGCCAGCAGTTACGAGGGGAGCACTGAAGCTTTCTTT

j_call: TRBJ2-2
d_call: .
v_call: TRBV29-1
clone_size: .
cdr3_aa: CSVVGVTGELFF
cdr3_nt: TGCAGCGTCGTGGGGGTAACCGGGGAGCTGTTTTTT

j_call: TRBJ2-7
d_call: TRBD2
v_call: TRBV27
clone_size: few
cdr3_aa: CASSLAGGGLPYEQYF
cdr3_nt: TGTGCCAGCAGTTTAGCCGGGGGGGGCCTACCCTACGAGCAGTACTTC

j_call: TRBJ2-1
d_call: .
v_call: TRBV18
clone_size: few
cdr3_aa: CASSPGGYPSYNEQFF
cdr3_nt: TGTGCCAGCTCACCAGGGGGGTACCCCTCCTACAATGAGCAGTTCTTC

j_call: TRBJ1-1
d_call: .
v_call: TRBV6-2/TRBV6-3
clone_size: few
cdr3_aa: CASSLYRVEDTEAFF
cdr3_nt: TGTGCCAGCAGTTTGTACAGGGTAGAGGACACTGAAGCTTTCTTT

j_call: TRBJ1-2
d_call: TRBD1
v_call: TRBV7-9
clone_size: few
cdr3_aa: CASSHPGQANYGYTF
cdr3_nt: TGTGCCAGCAGCCACCCGGGACAGGCTAACTATGGCTACACCTTC

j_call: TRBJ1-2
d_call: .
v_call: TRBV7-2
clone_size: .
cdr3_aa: CASSLWPGVGYGYTF
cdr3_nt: TGTGCCAGCAGCTTATGGCCCGGGGTCGGTTATGGCTACACCTTC

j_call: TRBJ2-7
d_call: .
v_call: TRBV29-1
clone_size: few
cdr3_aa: CSVERTDSYEQYF
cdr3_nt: TGCAGCGTGGAGAGGACAGACTCCTACGAGCAGTACTTC

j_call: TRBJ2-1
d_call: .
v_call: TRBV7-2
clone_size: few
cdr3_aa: CASSSGNEQFF
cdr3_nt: TGTGCCAGCAGCTCTGGCAATGAGCAGTTCTTC

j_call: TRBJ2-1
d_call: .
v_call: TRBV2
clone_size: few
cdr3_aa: CASRIVSNEQFF
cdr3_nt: TGTGCCAGCAGGATTGTTAGCAATGAGCAGTTCTTC

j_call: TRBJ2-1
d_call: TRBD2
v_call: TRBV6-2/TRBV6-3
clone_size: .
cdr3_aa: CASSTTSGRMQFF
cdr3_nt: TGTGCCAGCAGCACGACTAGCGGGAGAATGCAGTTCTTC

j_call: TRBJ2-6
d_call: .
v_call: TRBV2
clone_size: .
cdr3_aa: CAIQYGVAGANVLTF
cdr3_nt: TGTGCCATTCAATACGGCGTAGCTGGGGCCAACGTCCTGACTTTC

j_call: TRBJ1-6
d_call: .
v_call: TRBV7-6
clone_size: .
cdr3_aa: CASSYQGTSPLHF
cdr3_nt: TGTGCCAGCAGCTATCAGGGAACCTCACCCCTCCACTTT

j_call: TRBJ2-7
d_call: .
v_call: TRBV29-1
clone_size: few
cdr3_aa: CSAGGSLAYEQYF
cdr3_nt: TGCAGCGCTGGTGGCAGTTTGGCCTACGAGCAGTACTTC

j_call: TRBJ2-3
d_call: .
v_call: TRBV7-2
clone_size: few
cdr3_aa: CASSLIGGGADTQYF
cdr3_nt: TGTGCCAGCAGCTTAATAGGAGGGGGCGCAGATACGCAGTATTTT

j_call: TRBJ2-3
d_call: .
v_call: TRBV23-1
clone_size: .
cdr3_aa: CASSHSATDTQYF
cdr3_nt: TGCGCCAGCAGTCACTCGGCCACAGATACGCAGTATTTT

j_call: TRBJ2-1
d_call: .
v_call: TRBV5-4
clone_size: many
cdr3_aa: CASMSTGTYNEQFF
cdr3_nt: TGTGCCAGCATGAGCACCGGGACCTACAATGAGCAGTTCTTC

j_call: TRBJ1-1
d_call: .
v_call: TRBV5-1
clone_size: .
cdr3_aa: CASSSPGTQGTEAFF
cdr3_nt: TGCGCCAGCAGCTCCCCCGGGACGCAGGGGACTGAAGCTTTCTTT

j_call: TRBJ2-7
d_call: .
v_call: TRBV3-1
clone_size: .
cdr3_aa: CASSQGFGQGREQYF
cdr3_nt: TGTGCCAGCAGCCAAGGCTTCGGGCAGGGACGCGAGCAGTACTTC

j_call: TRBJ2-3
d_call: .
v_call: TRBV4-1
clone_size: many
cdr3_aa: CASSQKRLSTDTQYF
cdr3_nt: TGCGCCAGCAGCCAAAAGCGGCTTAGCACAGATACGCAGTATTTT

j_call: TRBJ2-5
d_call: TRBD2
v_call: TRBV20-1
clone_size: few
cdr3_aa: CSAPGGRVQETQYF
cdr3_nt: TGCAGTGCCCCAGGCGGGAGAGTACAAGAGACCCAGTACTTC

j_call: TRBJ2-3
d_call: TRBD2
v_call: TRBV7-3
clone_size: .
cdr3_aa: CASSHVSGGATDTQYF
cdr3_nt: TGTGCCAGCAGCCATGTTAGCGGGGGGGCGACAGATACGCAGTATTTT

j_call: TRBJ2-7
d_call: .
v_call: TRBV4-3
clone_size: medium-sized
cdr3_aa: CASSQGEATYEQYF
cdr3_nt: TGCGCCAGCAGCCAAGGGGAAGCGACCTACGAGCAGTACTTC

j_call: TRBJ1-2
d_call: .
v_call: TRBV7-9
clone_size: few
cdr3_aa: CASSLGNGYGYTF
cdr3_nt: TGTGCCAGCAGCTTAGGCAACGGCTATGGCTACACCTTC

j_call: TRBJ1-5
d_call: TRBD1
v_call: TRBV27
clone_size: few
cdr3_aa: CASSPGQGSNQPQHF
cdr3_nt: TGTGCCAGCAGCCCGGGACAGGGTAGCAATCAGCCCCAGCATTTT

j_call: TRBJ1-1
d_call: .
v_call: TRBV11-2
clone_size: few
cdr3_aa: CASSFLVVANTEAFF
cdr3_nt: TGTGCCAGCAGCTTCCTGGTGGTTGCCAACACTGAAGCTTTCTTT

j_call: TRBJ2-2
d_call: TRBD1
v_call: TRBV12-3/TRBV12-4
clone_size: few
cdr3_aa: CASSSTGFTGELFF
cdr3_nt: TGTGCCAGCAGTTCGACAGGGTTCACCGGGGAGCTGTTTTTT

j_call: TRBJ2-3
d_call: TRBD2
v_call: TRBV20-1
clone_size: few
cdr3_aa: CSARTYLGGRASTDTQYF
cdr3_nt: TGCAGTGCTCGAACCTACCTAGGCGGGAGGGCGAGCACAGATACGCAGTATTTT

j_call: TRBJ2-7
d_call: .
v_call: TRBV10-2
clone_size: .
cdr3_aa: CASSEQVRGYEQYF
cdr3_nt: TGCGCCAGCAGTGAGCAAGTCAGGGGCTACGAGCAGTACTTC